The present T cell receptor beta chain was sequenced within a study of chemoradiotherapy in HPV16-positive cancers. As regards this clone: Its antigen is as yet unknown.

The CDR3 spans 14 residues. V shed 8 bases and J shed 0 bases, with 10 bases lying between them. The germline CDR1 and CDR2 sequences are MNHNS and SASEGT. TCRdb's copy holds only in-frame clones and misses some; the assay was immunoSEQ multiplex PCR. The data show approximately 12,000 clones, about three fifths seen once. Whole-study results and caveats: Candidate HPV-specific clones and E7-related TCR motifs grew in tumor during treatment.

The rearrangement links TRBV6-1 to TRBJ1-4; D is unresolved. Sampling was done from a patient who underwent chemoradiotherapy. The TCR sequence derives from a human donor with HPV-associated anogenital cancer. CDR3 DNA sequence: TGTGCCAGCGGCCGGGCAGCAACTAATGAAAAACTGTTTTTT. Residues: CASGRAATNEKLFF.